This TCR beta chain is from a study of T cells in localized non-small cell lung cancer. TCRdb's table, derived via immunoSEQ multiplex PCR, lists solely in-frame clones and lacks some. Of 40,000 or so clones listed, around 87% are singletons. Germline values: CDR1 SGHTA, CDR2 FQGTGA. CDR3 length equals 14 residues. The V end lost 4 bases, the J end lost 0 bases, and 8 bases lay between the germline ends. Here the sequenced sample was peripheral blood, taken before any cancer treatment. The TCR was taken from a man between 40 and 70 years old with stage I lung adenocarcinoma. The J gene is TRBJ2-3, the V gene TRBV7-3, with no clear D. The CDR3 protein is CASSSYPSTDTQYF. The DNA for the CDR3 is TGTGCCAGCAGCTCTTACCCTAGCACAGATACGCAGTATTTT.